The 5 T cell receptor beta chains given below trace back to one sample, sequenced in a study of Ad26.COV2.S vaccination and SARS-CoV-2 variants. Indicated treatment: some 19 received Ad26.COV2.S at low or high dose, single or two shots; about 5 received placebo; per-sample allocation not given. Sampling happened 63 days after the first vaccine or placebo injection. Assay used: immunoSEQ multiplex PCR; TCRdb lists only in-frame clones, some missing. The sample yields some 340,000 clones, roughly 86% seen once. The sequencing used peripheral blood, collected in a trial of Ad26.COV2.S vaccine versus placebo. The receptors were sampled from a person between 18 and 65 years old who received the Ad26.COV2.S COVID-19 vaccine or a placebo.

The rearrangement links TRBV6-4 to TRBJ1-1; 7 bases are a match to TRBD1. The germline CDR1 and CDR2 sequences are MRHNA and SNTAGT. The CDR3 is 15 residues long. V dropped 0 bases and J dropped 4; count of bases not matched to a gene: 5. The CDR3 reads CASSDSAGGGTEAFF. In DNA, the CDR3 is TGTGCCAGCAGTGACTCGGCAGGGGGAGGCACTGAAGCTTTCTTT.

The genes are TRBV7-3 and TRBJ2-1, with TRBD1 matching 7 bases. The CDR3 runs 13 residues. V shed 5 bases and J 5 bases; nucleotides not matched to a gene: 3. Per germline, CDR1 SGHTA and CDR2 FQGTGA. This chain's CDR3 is CASSRDRDNEQFF. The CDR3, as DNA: TGTGCCAGCAGCAGGGACAGAGACAATGAGCAGTTCTTC.

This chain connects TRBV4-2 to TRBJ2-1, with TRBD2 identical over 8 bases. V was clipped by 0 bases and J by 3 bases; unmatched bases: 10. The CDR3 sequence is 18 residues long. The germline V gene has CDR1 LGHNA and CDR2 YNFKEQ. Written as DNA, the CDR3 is TGTGCCAGCAGCCAAGACCTGCCCTGGGGGACTAGCTACAATGAGCAGTTCTTC. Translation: CASSQDLPWGTSYNEQFF.

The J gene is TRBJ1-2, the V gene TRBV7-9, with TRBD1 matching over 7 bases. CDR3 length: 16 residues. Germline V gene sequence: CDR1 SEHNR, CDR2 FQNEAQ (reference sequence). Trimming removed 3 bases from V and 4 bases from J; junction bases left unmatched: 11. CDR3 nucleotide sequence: TGTGCCAGCAGCTTCCTGGGACAGTCCCTTTCCTATGGCTACACCTTC. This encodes CASSFLGQSLSYGYTF. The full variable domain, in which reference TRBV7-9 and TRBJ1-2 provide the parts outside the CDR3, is DTGVSQNPRHKITKRGQNVTFRCDPISEHNRLYWYRQTLGQGPEFLTYFQNEAQLEKSRLLSDRFSAERPKGSFSTLEIQRTEQGDSAMYLCASSFLGQSLSYGYTFGSGTRLTVV.

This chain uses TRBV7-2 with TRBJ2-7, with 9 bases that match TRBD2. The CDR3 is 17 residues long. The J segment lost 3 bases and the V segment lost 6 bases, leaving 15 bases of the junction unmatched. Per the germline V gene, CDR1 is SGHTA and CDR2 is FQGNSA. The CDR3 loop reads CASSLTAGGAKVYEQYF. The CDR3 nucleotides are TGTGCCAGCAGTCTCACGGCGGGGGGGGCGAAAGTCTACGAGCAGTACTTC.